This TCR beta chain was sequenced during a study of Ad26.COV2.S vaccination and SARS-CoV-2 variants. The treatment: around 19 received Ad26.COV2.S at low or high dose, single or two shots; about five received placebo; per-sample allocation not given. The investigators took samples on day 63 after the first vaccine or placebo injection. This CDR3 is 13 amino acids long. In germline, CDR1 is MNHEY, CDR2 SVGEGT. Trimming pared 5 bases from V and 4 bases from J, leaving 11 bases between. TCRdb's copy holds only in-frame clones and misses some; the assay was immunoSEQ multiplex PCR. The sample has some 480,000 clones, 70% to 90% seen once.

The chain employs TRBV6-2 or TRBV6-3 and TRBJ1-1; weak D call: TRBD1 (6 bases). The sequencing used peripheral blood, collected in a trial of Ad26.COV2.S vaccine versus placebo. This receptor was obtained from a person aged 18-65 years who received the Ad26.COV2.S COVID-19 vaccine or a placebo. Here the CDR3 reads CASSKDSATEAFF. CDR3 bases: TGTGCCAGCAGTAAGGACAGTGCCACTGAAGCTTTCTTT.